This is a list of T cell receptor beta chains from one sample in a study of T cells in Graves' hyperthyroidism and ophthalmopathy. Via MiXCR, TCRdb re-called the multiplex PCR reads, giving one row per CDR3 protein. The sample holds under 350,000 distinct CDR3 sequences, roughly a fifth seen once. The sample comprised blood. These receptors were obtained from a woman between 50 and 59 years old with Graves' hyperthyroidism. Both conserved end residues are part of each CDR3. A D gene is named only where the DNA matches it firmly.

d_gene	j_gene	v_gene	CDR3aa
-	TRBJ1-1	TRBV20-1	CSARGIGGRVTEAFF
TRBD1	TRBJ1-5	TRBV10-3	CAISDRTGQYQPQHF
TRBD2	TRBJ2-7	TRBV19	CASSKTSGGTYEQYF
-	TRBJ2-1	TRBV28	CASSSGPPGGQFF
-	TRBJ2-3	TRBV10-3	CAISGTGLPDTQYF
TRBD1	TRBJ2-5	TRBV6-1	CASSLGDRGRETQYF
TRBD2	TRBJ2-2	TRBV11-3	CASRTSGTGELFF
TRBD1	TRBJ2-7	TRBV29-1	CSVEGGGQGAQEQYF
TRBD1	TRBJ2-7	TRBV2	CASSGARDRGRYEQYF
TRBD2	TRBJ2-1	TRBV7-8	CASSPRGLAGGNEQFF
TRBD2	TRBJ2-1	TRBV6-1	CASSDYRLARKNEQFF
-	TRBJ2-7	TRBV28	CASSPWSYEQYF
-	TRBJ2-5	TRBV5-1	CASSRLQVGHEETQYF
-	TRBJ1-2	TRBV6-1	CASRRVGHTF
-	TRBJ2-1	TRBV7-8	CASSRDSRPYNEQFF
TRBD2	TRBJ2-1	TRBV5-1	CASRTSGRYDEQFF
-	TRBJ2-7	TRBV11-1	CASSIRDAAYEQYF
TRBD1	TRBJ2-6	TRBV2	CASSMGQSNVLTF
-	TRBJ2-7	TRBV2	CASRAGSAYKQYF
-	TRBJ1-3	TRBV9	CASSPPQLPISGNTIYF
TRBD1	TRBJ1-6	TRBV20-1	CSAGTAYNSPLHF
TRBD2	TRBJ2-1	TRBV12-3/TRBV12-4	CASSFRTSDGNEQFF
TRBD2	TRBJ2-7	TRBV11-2	CASSLRSGRVVGYEQYF
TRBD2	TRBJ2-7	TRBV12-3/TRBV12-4	CASSWKGGYEQYF
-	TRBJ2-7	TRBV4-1	CASSLLGWEPYEQYF
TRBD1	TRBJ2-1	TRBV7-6	CASSRDSSVSSYNEQFF
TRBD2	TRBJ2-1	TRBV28	CASSAGGSYNEQFF
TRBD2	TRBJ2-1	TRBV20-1	CSVRDPSGNGLFF